This TCR beta chain originates from a study of T cell responses to AZD1222 COVID-19 vaccine. General study findings and limits: Repertoire sampling was restricted to post-peak T cell response timepoints. Increased Spike-specific TCR breadth and depth were observed after two AZD1222 doses. The donor group comprised mostly white British people and more females; the analysis possibly underestimated clonal diversity.

Comment on this clone: Its antigen remains unidentified.

TCRdb's table, derived via immunoSEQ multiplex PCR, lists solely in-frame clones and lacks some. The profile shows some 120,000 clones, about 88% of them singletons. Sequenced here: peripheral blood, sampled on day 0 of MenACWY control vaccination. The clonotype was recovered from an adult in good health.

CDR3 nucleotides: TGTGCCAGCAATCACAGGGGAGAAAAACTGTTTTTT. It translates to CASNHRGEKLFF. The chain has TRBV28 and TRBJ1-4, with TRBD1 matching over 7 bases. V dropped 7 bases and J dropped 8; count of bases not matched to a gene: 4. The CDR3 extends over 12 amino acids. In germline, CDR1 is MDHEN, CDR2 SYDVKM.